This entry lists 25 T cell receptor beta chains sequenced from one sample in a study of blood T cell repertoires in COVID-19. Sequencing was performed with immunoSEQ multiplex PCR; in TCRdb, only in-frame clones are kept and a portion is missing. The sample shows roughly 440,000 clones, about 87% of them seen only once. Material: peripheral blood. The receptors were gathered from a woman between 50 and 59 years old with COVID-19, enrolled during active disease.

Of note for this clone: Relative to the germline gene, one junction end is altered; a read error may explain this. The genes are TRBV6-5 and TRBJ1-2, with a tentative D call TRBD1 (5 bases). In germline, CDR1 is MNHEY, CDR2 SVGAGI. The CDR3 contains 14 residues. CDR3 in amino acids: CASSYSTDLYGYTF. As DNA, the CDR3 is TGTGCCAGCAGTTACTCGACAGACCTCTATGGCTATACCTTC.

The chain recombines TRBV19 with TRBJ2-1, with a tentative D call TRBD1 (6 bases). The V end lost 2 bases, the J end lost 7 bases, and 6 bases lay between the germline ends. The CDR3 is 12 amino acids. Germline loops: CDR1 LNHDA, CDR2 SQIVND (reference sequence). CDR3 in DNA: TGTGCCAGTAGTATACAGGGGAATGAGCAGTTCTTC. Amino acid sequence: CASSIQGNEQFF.

V is TRBV7-9 and J is TRBJ1-3; 7 bases line up with TRBD1. The CDR3 covers 15 residues. Germline trimming cut 5 bases from V and 2 bases from J; bases unmatched to any gene: 6. From germline, CDR1 is SEHNR and CDR2 FQNEAQ (reference sequence). The CDR3 DNA sequence: TGTGCCAGCAGCCCGATGACAGGGACTGGAAACACCATATATTTT. Encoded protein: CASSPMTGTGNTIYF.

The chain employs TRBV6-1 and TRBJ2-7; 7 bases are a match to TRBD2. CDR1 and CDR2 (germline): MNHNS, SASEGT. Losses at the gene ends were 0 bases for V and 5 bases for J; bases not matched to a gene: 7. The CDR3 is 15 amino acids. The CDR3 here is CASSEAGGNMDEQYF. In nucleotides, the CDR3 is TGTGCCAGCAGTGAAGCGGGAGGGAACATGGACGAGCAGTACTTC.

In this sample, this clone turned up a few times. The chain has TRBV7-2 and TRBJ1-5, with no clear D. Trimming left V 1 base short and J 9 bases short, with 10 bases between. CDR1 and CDR2 (germline): SGHTA, FQGNSA. This CDR3 contains 13 residues. The CDR3 region has the DNA TGTGCCAGCAGCTTAGAGCTTCTGAGGCCCCAGCATTTT. Amino acid sequence: CASSLELLRPQHF.

The genes are TRBV7-8 and TRBJ1-3, with TRBD1 as a possible D gene (5 bases). The CDR3 spans 16 residues. The V end was cut by 4 bases, the J end by 0 bases, with 13 bases between. Germline-derived CDR1 and CDR2 are SGHVS and FQNEAQ. The CDR3 sequence: CASSSRDGSSGNTIYF. The CDR3, as DNA: TGTGCCAGCAGCTCCCGGGACGGGAGCTCTGGAAACACCATATATTTT.

The rearrangement links TRBV5-6 to TRBJ2-3; a weak D match, TRBD1 (6 bases). Germline V gene lookup returns CDR1 SGHDT and CDR2 YYEEEE. CDR3 size: 17 residues. V was pared by 0 bases and J by 0 bases, with 14 bases between. CDR3 residues: CASSLGSDSASTDTQYF. The CDR3, as DNA: TGTGCCAGCAGCTTGGGATCGGACAGCGCAAGCACAGATACGCAGTATTTT.

The chain joins TRBV6-5 to TRBJ1-6, with 8 bases identical to TRBD1. V shed 10 bases, J shed 7 bases, and the junction held 12 bases outside the gene matches. This CDR3 is built from 15 residues. Germline V gene sequence: CDR1 MNHEY, CDR2 SVGAGI. This chain's CDR3 is CAIQGSGTGNSPLHF. The CDR3 nucleotides read TGTGCCATTCAAGGCTCCGGGACAGGAAATTCACCCCTCCACTTT.

The rearrangement uses TRBV5-1 and TRBJ2-3, with 9 bases lining up with TRBD2. Looked up from germline, CDR1 is SGHRS and CDR2 is YFSETQ. Trimming removed 2 bases from V and 2 bases from J; junction bases left unmatched: 12. This CDR3 has 18 amino acids. CDR3 sequence (DNA): TGCGCCAGCAGCTTAAAGACTTCGGCTAGCGGGGTCACAGATACGCAGTATTTT. Translation: CASSLKTSASGVTDTQYF.

The genes are TRBV5-4 and TRBJ2-2; D unresolved. V lost 0 bases and J 5 bases, leaving 5 bases between the germline ends. CDR3 length: 13 amino acids. CDR1 SGHNT and CDR2 YYREEE come from the germline V gene (reference sequence). The CDR3 loop reads CASSLERTGELFF. CDR3 DNA sequence: TGTGCCAGCAGCTTGGAGCGAACCGGGGAGCTGTTTTTT.

The genes are TRBV5-6 and TRBJ1-1, with a weak D call TRBD1 (6 bases). Trimming stripped 3 bases from V and 9 bases from J, with 12 bases between. Germline CDR1 reads SGHDT; CDR2 reads YYEEEE. The CDR3 runs 12 residues. The CDR3 DNA sequence: TGTGCCAGCAGCTGGGGGCGGAGTAAAGCTTTCTTT. Amino acid sequence: CASSWGRSKAFF.

This chain connects TRBV7-2 to TRBJ2-3; a weak D match, TRBD2 (5 bases). Between the trimmed V and J ends, which lost 3 bases and 0 bases, there was a span of 13 bases. The germline CDR1 and CDR2 sequences are SGHTA and FQGNSA. The CDR3 has 16 amino acids. The CDR3 sequence: CASSFDGVASTDTQYF. The CDR3 coding sequence is TGTGCCAGCAGCTTTGACGGGGTTGCTAGCACAGATACGCAGTATTTT. The entire variable domain, with the rest obtained from reference TRBV7-2 and TRBJ2-3, is as follows: GAGVSQSPSNKVTEKGKDVELRCDPISGHTALYWYRQSLGQGLEFLIYFQGNSAPDKSGLPSDRFSAERTGGSVSTLTIQRTQQEDSAVYLCASSFDGVASTDTQYFGPGTRLTVL.

The gene calls are TRBV30 and TRBJ1-2; 7 bases are shared with TRBD1. Trimming at V came to 4 bases and at J to 6 bases, leaving 5 bases not matched to a gene. The germline CDR1 and CDR2 sequences are GTSNPN and SVGIG (reference sequence). The CDR3 covers 12 residues. The CDR3: CAWKQGPDGYTF. For the CDR3, the DNA is TGTGCCTGGAAACAGGGGCCGGATGGCTACACCTTC.

V gene TRBV27 combines with J gene TRBJ2-3; tentatively, D is TRBD1 (5 bases). The CDR3 loop spans 13 amino acids. V lost 3 bases and J 12 bases, leaving 16 bases between the germline ends. CDR1 MNHEY and CDR2 SMNVEV come from the germline V gene (reference sequence). CDR3 nucleotides: TGTGCCAGCAGTTTTAGGGGCCTCCCGACTCAGTATTTT. As protein: CASSFRGLPTQYF.

This sequence joins TRBV2 and TRBJ2-3, with 7 bases that match TRBD1. This CDR3 is built from 15 residues. The trim removed 8 bases at V and 5 bases at J, leaving 13 bases unmatched. Germline V gene sequence: CDR1 SNHLY, CDR2 FYNNEI. The CDR3 spells CASSRRQGREDTQYF. The CDR3 DNA is TGTGCCAGCTCACGTCGACAGGGTCGAGAAGATACGCAGTATTTT.

This clone was seen only once. The CDR3 nucleotides read TGTGCCAGCGGTATGAGCTCCTACAATGAGCAGTTCTTC. This translates into CASGMSSYNEQFF. The chain links TRBV27 to TRBJ2-1; D is unresolved. The CDR3 totals 13 residues. Trimming pared 8 bases from V and 0 bases from J, leaving 8 bases between. Germline loops: CDR1 MNHEY, CDR2 SMNVEV (reference sequence).

This chain connects TRBV27 to TRBJ1-1, with a possible D match to TRBD1 (5 bases). The CDR3 covers 13 residues. CDR1 is MNHEY, CDR2 SMNVEV, per germline (reference sequence). V lost 2 bases and J 4 bases, leaving 8 bases between the germline ends. The CDR3 sequence: CASSLRGSTEAFF. CDR3 nucleotide sequence: TGTGCCAGCAGTTTAAGGGGCAGCACTGAAGCTTTCTTT.

About this clone: Other nucleotide sequences in the sample specify the same CDR3. The chain is built from TRBV30 and TRBJ1-2; 7 nucleotides agree with TRBD1. The germline V gene encodes CDR1 GTSNPN and CDR2 SVGIG (reference sequence). Trimming at V came to 0 bases and at J to 4 bases, leaving 2 bases not matched to a gene. This CDR3 has 13 amino acids. In DNA form, the CDR3 reads TGTGCCTGGAGTGTACAGGGGAGCTATGGCTACACCTTC. It translates to CAWSVQGSYGYTF.

The chain uses TRBV10-3 and TRBJ1-6, with a weak D call TRBD1 (6 bases). The germline V gene encodes CDR1 ENHRY and CDR2 SYGVKD. V shed 6 bases and J shed 9 bases, with 9 bases lying between them. The CDR3 is 12 amino acids. The CDR3 here is CAIRQGSSPLHF. The DNA of the CDR3 is TGTGCCATCAGACAGGGAAGTTCACCCCTCCACTTT.

The rearrangement joins TRBV3-1 (or the pseudogene TRBV3-2) to TRBJ2-7, with TRBD1 as a possible D gene (5 bases). Germline loops: CDR1 LGHDT, CDR2 YNNKEL (reference sequence). The CDR3 is 14 amino acids. Trimming removed 5 bases from V and 3 bases from J, with 14 bases in between. CDR3 amino acids: CASSFRDVGYEQYF. The CDR3 coding sequence is TGTGCCAGCAGCTTCAGGGATGTAGGCTACGAGCAGTACTTC.

The chain employs TRBV15 and TRBJ1-3; TRBD1 matches at 7 bases. Germline V gene sequence: CDR1 LNHNV, CDR2 YYDKDF (reference sequence). J was trimmed by 5 bases and V by 0 bases; bases with no gene match: 13. The CDR3 spans 18 residues. CDR3 protein: CATSRDYPLRDRRNTIYF. The CDR3, as DNA: TGTGCCACCAGCAGAGATTACCCCCTCCGGGACAGACGAAACACCATATATTTT.

The chain uses TRBV10-3 and TRBJ1-2; 10 bases line up with TRBD1. CDR3 length: 16 amino acids. Germline V gives CDR1 ENHRY, CDR2 SYGVKD. J was trimmed by 5 bases and V by 2 bases; bases with no gene match: 8. Here the CDR3 reads CAISEGGQGTRYGYTF. As DNA, the CDR3 is TGTGCCATCAGTGAGGGGGGACAGGGGACGAGGTATGGCTACACCTTC.

The CDR3 sequence is CASSWQGLSYGYTF. Written as DNA, the CDR3 is TGTGCCAGCAGTTGGCAGGGATTGAGCTATGGCTACACCTTC. The chain links TRBV6-6 to TRBJ1-2, with a weak D call TRBD1 (5 bases). Trimming pared 4 bases from V and 4 bases from J, leaving 13 bases between. The CDR3 extends over 14 amino acids. In germline, CDR1 is MNHNY, CDR2 SVGAGI (reference sequence).

This chain uses TRBV6-5 with TRBJ1-2; TRBD1 aligns across 8 bases. The CDR3 is 14 residues long. Germline assignment: CDR1 MNHEY and CDR2 SVGAGI. Losses at the gene ends were 7 bases for V and 0 bases for J; bases not matched to a gene: 4. The CDR3 spells CASMLTGANYGYTF. CDR3 bases: TGTGCCAGCATGTTGACAGGGGCTAACTATGGCTACACCTTC.

The rearrangement uses TRBV20-1 and TRBJ1-2, with a possible D match to TRBD1 (6 bases). CDR1 is DFQATT, CDR2 SNEGSKA, per germline (reference sequence). The CDR3 contains 13 residues. Trimming took 3 bases from V and 7 from J, leaving 15 bases between them. CDR3 DNA: TGCAGTGCTAGTCCCTCGGGGGGCCGTGGCTACACCTTC. Its translation: CSASPSGGRGYTF.